Below, 18 T cell receptor beta chains from the same sample are listed, as sequenced in a study of CD8+CD57+ T cells in acquired aplastic anemia. Patients included in sequencing had previously demonstrated CD8+CD57+ cell expansion by flow cytometry. Genomic DNA acted as the template from which TCR beta VDJ combination and CDR3 sequence profiling were carried out. Each CDR3 protein is one row after TCRdb ran MiXCR on the reads. The sample carries roughly 260,000 distinct CDR3 sequences, more than 40% recorded once. What was sequenced was sorted CD4+, CD8+, or CD8+CD57+ T cells (not recorded which) from PBMCs. Source of these receptors: a human donor with aplastic anemia.

Concerning this clonotype: A much larger clone lies a single base off, so this may be a read error. J is TRBJ2-7 and V is TRBV5-1; D is unresolved. V was cut by 4 bases and J by 7 bases, with 21 bases left in between. Looked up from germline, CDR1 is SGHRS and CDR2 is YFSETQ. The CDR3 runs 15 residues. The DNA for the CDR3 is TGCGCCAGCAGCCTGTCGGCAGCGAGGAATAATGAGCAGTACTTC. Encoded protein: CASSLSAARNNEQYF.

Many counts were recorded for this clonotype. The V call is TRBV5-6, the J call TRBJ1-2; the D gene is possibly TRBD1 (6 bases). The CDR3 has 14 residues. V was clipped by 3 bases and J by 4 bases, with 13 bases between them. Germline V gene lookup returns CDR1 SGHDT and CDR2 YYEEEE. CDR3 protein: CASSWGQGSYGYTF. The DNA of the CDR3 is TGTGCCAGCAGCTGGGGGCAGGGGTCCTATGGCTACACCTTC.

This chain links TRBV30 with TRBJ1-1; D is perhaps TRBD1 (5 bases). The CDR3 loop spans 12 amino acids. The V gene's germline CDR1 is GTSNPN and CDR2 SVGIG (reference sequence). The V gene lost 1 base and the J gene lost 7 bases, with 10 bases spanning the gap. The CDR3 protein is CAWSAGGVEAFF. The CDR3 bases are TGTGCCTGGAGTGCCGGGGGGGTTGAAGCTTTCTTT.

This clonotype showed up many times. V is TRBV13 and J is TRBJ1-3, with D maybe TRBD1 (6 bases). V was trimmed by 5 bases and J by 4 bases, leaving 12 bases between them. Per the germline V gene, CDR1 is PRHDT and CDR2 is FYEKMQ (reference sequence). The CDR3 is 14 amino acids. The CDR3 DNA reads as TGTGCCAGCAGCAGGACAGTAGAAGGAAACACCATATATTTT. Amino acid sequence: CASSRTVEGNTIYF.

This clonotype turned up a few times. This chain uses TRBV27 with TRBJ1-1; unclear D gene. Trimming left V 2 bases short and J 3 bases short, with 7 bases between. The CDR3 contains 13 residues. Germline V lookup: CDR1 MNHEY, CDR2 SMNVEV (reference sequence). The CDR3 here is CASSLTSYTEAFF. CDR3 DNA sequence: TGTGCCAGCAGTTTAACGTCCTACACTGAAGCTTTCTTT.

The rearrangement joins TRBV7-8 to TRBJ2-2; no reliable D call. The CDR3 contains 13 residues. Germline CDR1 and CDR2: SGHVS and FQNEAQ. V lost 6 bases to trimming and J lost 8 bases, with 13 bases between them. The CDR3: CASSYRLTGELFF. The CDR3 DNA reads TGTGCCAGCAGTTATAGGCTTACAGGGGAGCTGTTTTTT.

V and J are TRBV12-3 or TRBV12-4 and TRBJ1-1, with D possibly TRBD1 on 5 matching bases. The CDR3 covers 14 residues. V was trimmed by 5 bases and J by 6 bases, leaving 16 bases between them. The CDR3 here is CASSAQALSPEAFF. Written as DNA, the CDR3 is TGTGCCAGCAGTGCACAGGCCCTCTCTCCTGAAGCTTTCTTT.

This clonotype was picked up many times. The chain carries TRBV7-9 and TRBJ1-5; perhaps TRBD1 as D (6 bases). V lost 1 base to trimming and J lost 4 bases, with 17 bases between them. CDR3 length: 17 amino acids. The germline CDR1 and CDR2 sequences are SEHNR and FQNEAQ (reference sequence). The CDR3 loop reads CASSLGWGDMENQPQHF. For the CDR3, the DNA is TGTGCCAGCAGCTTAGGGTGGGGGGACATGGAAAATCAGCCCCAGCATTTT.

The CDR3, as DNA: TGTGCCACCACCGCTGGACTAGCGGGGGCCCATGAGCAGTTCTTC. Its protein product is CATTAGLAGAHEQFF. The V and J genes are TRBV24-1 and TRBJ2-1; TRBD2 matches at 13 bases. This CDR3 is built from 15 residues. V shed 8 bases and J 8 bases; nucleotides not matched to a gene: 8. From germline, CDR1 is KGHDR and CDR2 SFDVKD.

The CDR3 sequence is CSARAPDRAFNQPQHF. The CDR3 DNA reads as TGCAGTGCTAGAGCCCCGGACAGGGCCTTCAATCAGCCCCAGCATTTT. The rearrangement uses TRBV20-1 and TRBJ1-5; 8 bases match TRBD1. J lost 3 bases, V lost 1 base, and 8 bases had no gene match. The CDR3 covers 16 residues. Per the germline V gene, CDR1 is DFQATT and CDR2 is SNEGSKA (reference sequence).

Regarding this clonotype: Since no conserved phenylalanine or tryptophan closes the CDR3, a read error is the likely cause. This chain links TRBV20-1 with TRBJ2-7; D is possibly TRBD1 (6 bases). V was cut by 3 bases and J by 0 bases, with 15 bases left in between. CDR3 length equals 15 residues. CDR1 and CDR2 (germline): DFQATT, SNEGSKA (reference sequence). The CDR3 DNA is TGCAGTGCTAGGATACACAGGGCCCCCTCCTACGAGCAGTACCTC. Protein sequence: CSARIHRAPSYEQYL.

This clonotype was recorded only once. The rearrangement joins TRBV9 to TRBJ2-5, with TRBD1 identical over 8 bases. Germline-derived CDR1 and CDR2 are SGDLS and YYNGEE. The CDR3 runs 15 residues. The ends lost 4 bases at V and 4 bases at J; junction bases unmatched: 9. CDR3 protein: CASSPRTGSGETQYF. CDR3 DNA: TGTGCCAGCAGCCCGCGGACAGGGAGCGGAGAGACCCAGTACTTC.

There are many counts of this clonotype. J is TRBJ1-1 and V is TRBV7-8, with D unresolved. Germline CDR1 and CDR2: SGHVS and FQNEAQ. The germline V and J ends were trimmed by 5 bases and 0 bases, with 10 bases remaining between them. The CDR3 totals 14 residues. CDR3 sequence: CASSPDPMNTEAFF. CDR3 DNA: TGTGCCAGCAGCCCAGACCCAATGAACACTGAAGCTTTCTTT.

In its sample, this clonotype was seen many times. The chain is built from TRBV5-6 and TRBJ2-5; no definite D call. V was pared by 4 bases and J by 3 bases, with 10 bases between. Per the germline V gene, CDR1 is SGHDT and CDR2 is YYEEEE. CDR3 size: 13 residues. As DNA, the CDR3 is TGTGCCAGCAGCGGAACAAAGAAAGAGACCCAGTACTTC. The encoded protein is CASSGTKKETQYF. Complete variable domain (other parts from reference TRBV5-6 and TRBJ2-5): DAGVTQSPTHLIKTRGQQVTLRCSPKSGHDTVSWYQQALGQGPQFIFQYYEEEERQRGNFPDRFSGHQFPNYSSELNVNALLLGDSALYLCASSGTKKETQYFGPGTRLLVL.

This clonotype was seen only a few times. V usage is TRBV15 and J usage is TRBJ1-1, with D hard to call. This CDR3 has 13 residues. Trimming took 5 bases from V and 4 from J, leaving 11 bases between them. Per the germline V gene, CDR1 is LNHNV and CDR2 is YYDKDF (reference sequence). DNA of the CDR3: TGTGCCACCAGCCCCATGGGGTCCACTGAAGCTTTCTTT. Protein sequence: CATSPMGSTEAFF.

This clonotype occurred once. It may be a read error: a sequence one base away is much more abundant. The chain is built from TRBV4-1 and TRBJ1-2, with 7 nucleotides matching TRBD1. The germline gives CDR1 MGHRA, CDR2 YSYEKL. The CDR3 spans 15 residues. This CDR3 is CASSQPKTGTNGHTF. CDR3 DNA: TGCGCCAGCAGCCAACCCAAGACAGGGACTAATGGCCACACCTTC.

This clonotype was found many times. CDR3 DNA: TGCAGCGTTGGCCTCGGGGAAGTCGGGAGATATGCTTTCTTT. Protein product: CSVGLGEVGRYAFF. The genes are TRBV29-1 and TRBJ1-1; D gene uncertain. Looked up from germline, CDR1 is SQVTM and CDR2 is ANQGSEA. CDR3 length equals 14 residues. V shed 4 bases and J shed 11 bases, with 23 bases lying between them.

The sample holds one count of this clonotype. The rearrangement links TRBV9 to TRBJ1-2; 7 bases fit TRBD1. Trimming took 3 bases from V and 3 from J; bases not matched to a gene: 8. Germline V gene data show CDR1 as SGDLS and CDR2 as YYNGEE. This CDR3 is 15 amino acids long. The CDR3 protein is CASSDMQGVDYGYTF. CDR3 bases: TGTGCCAGCAGCGACATGCAGGGGGTGGACTATGGCTACACCTTC. The full variable domain, with the rest looked up from reference TRBV9 and TRBJ1-2, is DSGVTQTPKHLITATGQRVTLRCSPRSGDLSVYWYQQSLDQGLQFLIQYYNGEERAKGNILERFSAQQFPDLHSELNLSSLELGDSALYFCASSDMQGVDYGYTFGSGTRLTVV.